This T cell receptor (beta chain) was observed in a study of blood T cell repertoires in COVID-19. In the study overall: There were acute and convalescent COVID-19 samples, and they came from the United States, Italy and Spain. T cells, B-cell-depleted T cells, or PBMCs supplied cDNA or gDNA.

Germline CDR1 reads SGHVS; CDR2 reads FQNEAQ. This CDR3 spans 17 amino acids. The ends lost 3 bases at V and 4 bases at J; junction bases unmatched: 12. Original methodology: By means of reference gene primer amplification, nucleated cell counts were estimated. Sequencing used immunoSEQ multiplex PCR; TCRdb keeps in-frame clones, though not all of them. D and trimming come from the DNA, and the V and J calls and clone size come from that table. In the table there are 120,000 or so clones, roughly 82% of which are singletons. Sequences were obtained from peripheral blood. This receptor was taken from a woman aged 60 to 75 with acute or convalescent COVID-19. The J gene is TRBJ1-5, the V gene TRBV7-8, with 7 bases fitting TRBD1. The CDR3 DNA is TGTGCCAGCAGCTTGTACAGGGGCATAGGGGCGAATCAGCCCCAGCATTTT. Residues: CASSLYRGIGANQPQHF.